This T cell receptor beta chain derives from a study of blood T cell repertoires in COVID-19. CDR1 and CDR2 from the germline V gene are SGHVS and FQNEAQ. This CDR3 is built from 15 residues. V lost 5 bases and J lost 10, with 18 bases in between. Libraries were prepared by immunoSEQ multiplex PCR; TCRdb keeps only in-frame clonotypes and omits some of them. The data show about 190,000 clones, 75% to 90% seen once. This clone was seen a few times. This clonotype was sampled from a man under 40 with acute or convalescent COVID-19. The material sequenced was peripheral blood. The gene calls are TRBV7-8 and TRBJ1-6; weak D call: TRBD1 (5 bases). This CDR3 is CASSLRDWSWSPLHF. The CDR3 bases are TGTGCCAGCAGCCTCCGGGACTGGTCATGGTCACCCCTCCACTTT.